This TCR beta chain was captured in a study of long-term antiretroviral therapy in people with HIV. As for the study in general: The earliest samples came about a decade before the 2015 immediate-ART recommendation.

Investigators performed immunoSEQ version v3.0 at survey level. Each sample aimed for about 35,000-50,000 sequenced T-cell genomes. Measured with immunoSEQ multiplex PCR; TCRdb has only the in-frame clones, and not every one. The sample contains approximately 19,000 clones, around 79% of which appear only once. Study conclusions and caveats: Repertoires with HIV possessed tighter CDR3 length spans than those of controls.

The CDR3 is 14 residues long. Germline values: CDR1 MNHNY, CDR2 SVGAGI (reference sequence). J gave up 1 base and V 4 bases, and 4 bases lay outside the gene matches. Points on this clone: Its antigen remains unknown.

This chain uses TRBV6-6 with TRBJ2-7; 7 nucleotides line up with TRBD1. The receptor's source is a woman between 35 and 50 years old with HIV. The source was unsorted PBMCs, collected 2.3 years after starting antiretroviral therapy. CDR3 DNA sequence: TGTGCCAGCAGTTCGACAGGGCGATCCTACGAGCAGTACTTC. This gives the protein CASSSTGRSYEQYF.